This TCR beta chain originates from a study of cytomegalovirus exposure and HLA in healthy donors. Study outcomes and limitations: Sequencing depth roughly uniform across donors was assumed in presence/absence analyses. Cytomegalovirus association was assigned to 170 or so TCR beta chains.

In the PCR, 60 Vbeta and 13 Jbeta primers were used. The table came from immunoSEQ multiplex PCR; TCRdb's copy has only in-frame clones and leaves some out. The table shows some 80,000 clones, with 60% to 85% occurring only once. A word on this clone: Its antigen is unidentified.

Trimming removed 4 bases at V and 0 bases at J, with 13 bases between. The CDR3 has 16 residues. CDR1 MNHEY and CDR2 SVGAGI come from the germline V gene. Sequenced: PBMCs. V gene TRBV6-5 combines with J gene TRBJ2-1, with D tentatively TRBD1 (5 bases). The source is a man younger than 35 in good health and CMV-seropositive. The CDR3 here is CASSSLRVRSYNEQFF. The CDR3 DNA reads as TGTGCCAGCAGTTCCCTCAGGGTCCGCTCCTACAATGAGCAGTTCTTC.